The 21 T cell receptor beta chains in this list originate from one sample, sequenced in a study of cytomegalovirus exposure and HLA in healthy donors. Primers: 60 Vbeta forward and 13 Jbeta reverse. Using immunoSEQ multiplex PCR, the repertoire was profiled, and TCRdb retains in-frame clones only, with some absent. Found here are some 140,000 clones, roughly 60% of them singletons; the top ten hold 2.4%. The sequenced sample was PBMCs. These receptors were collected from a woman between 40 and 55 years old in good health and CMV-seronegative.

The chain combines TRBV18 with TRBJ1-6; possible D gene TRBD1, 5 bases. Germline V gene data show CDR1 as KGHSH and CDR2 as LQKENI. The CDR3 totals 16 residues. The V end lost 6 bases, the J end lost 7 bases, and 19 bases lay between the germline ends. CDR3 sequence: CASSPVDTGVNSPLHF. Here the CDR3 DNA reads TGTGCCAGCTCGCCGGTAGACACGGGGGTAAATTCACCCCTCCACTTT.

This clone was detected only a few times. Other nucleotide sequences from this sample produce the same CDR3. V and J are TRBV30 and TRBJ1-2; D possibly corresponds to TRBD1 (6 bases). The germline CDR1 and CDR2 sequences are GTSNPN and SVGIG (reference sequence). V lost 2 bases, J lost 4 bases, and 11 bases lay in between. This CDR3 is built from 13 residues. The CDR3 DNA follows: TGTGCCTGGAGTCGTGACAGGCCCTATGGCTACACCTTC. Protein sequence: CAWSRDRPYGYTF.

This clone was detected a few times. The chain's CDR3 is CASSPRQGRGPGELFF. CDR3 DNA sequence: TGTGCCAGCTCACCCAGACAGGGAAGAGGGCCCGGGGAGCTGTTTTTT. The chain uses TRBV18 and TRBJ2-2; 7 bases line up with TRBD1. CDR3 length: 16 amino acids. CDR1 is KGHSH, CDR2 LQKENI, per germline. The trim removed 3 bases at V and 6 bases at J, leaving 10 bases unmatched.

This rearrangement joins TRBV11-2 to TRBJ2-2; no clear D. The V and J ends lost 5 bases and 5 bases respectively, with 3 bases between them. This CDR3 has 11 residues. Germline CDR1 is SGHAT and CDR2 is FQNNGV. The CDR3 reads CASSHTGELFF. For the CDR3, the DNA is TGTGCCAGCAGCCATACCGGGGAGCTGTTTTTT.

This chain uses TRBV10-3 with TRBJ1-2; D is undetermined. V lost 6 bases, J lost 4 bases, and 12 bases lay in between. Germline V CDR1 and CDR2: ENHRY, SYGVKD. The CDR3 length is 13 residues. The CDR3 DNA reads as TGTGCCATCAGCCCAGTGGCGGGCTATGGCTACACCTTC. This codes for CAISPVAGYGYTF.

The rearrangement links TRBV27 to TRBJ2-6; 8 nucleotides agree with TRBD1. Germline values: CDR1 MNHEY, CDR2 SMNVEV (reference sequence). The CDR3 is 19 amino acids. V was pared by 5 bases and J by 0 bases, with 12 bases of the junction left unmatched. DNA of the CDR3: TGTGCCAGCAGTCCGGACAGGGTGCGGGGAAGCTCTGGGGCCAACGTCCTGACTTTC. Amino acids: CASSPDRVRGSSGANVLTF.

The V and J genes are TRBV27 and TRBJ1-2; possible D gene TRBD1, 6 bases. V was cut by 6 bases and J by 4 bases, with 15 bases left in between. This CDR3 has 14 residues. The germline CDR1 and CDR2 sequences are MNHEY and SMNVEV (reference sequence). The CDR3 protein is CASSPPRGGYGYTF. The CDR3 DNA reads as TGTGCCAGCAGCCCCCCCAGGGGTGGCTATGGCTACACCTTC.

This CDR3 reads CASSKDNMNTEAFF. For the CDR3, the DNA is TGTGCCAGCAGTAAAGACAACATGAACACTGAAGCTTTCTTT. V and J are TRBV6-1 and TRBJ1-1; no firm D call. The CDR3 sequence is 14 residues long. V lost 5 bases to trimming and J lost 0 bases, with 10 bases between them. CDR1 MNHNS and CDR2 SASEGT come from the germline V gene.

The chain has TRBV28 and TRBJ1-4, with D unresolved. V was cut by 5 bases and J by 4 bases, with 5 bases left in between. Per germline, CDR1 MDHEN and CDR2 SYDVKM. The CDR3 runs 12 residues. The DNA of the CDR3 is TGTGCCAGCAGTATCCGTAATGAAAAACTGTTTTTT. It yields the protein CASSIRNEKLFF.

The chain has TRBV19 and TRBJ1-5; tentative D call: TRBD1 (5 bases). This CDR3 region has 15 residues. Trimming took off 1 base at V and 5 bases at J, with 12 bases between the two ends. Germline values: CDR1 LNHDA, CDR2 SQIVND (reference sequence). The CDR3 protein is CASSIGGRGDQPQHF. The CDR3, as DNA: TGTGCCAGTAGTATAGGAGGTCGGGGGGATCAGCCCCAGCATTTT.

About this clone: At one of its ends the junction is not consistent with the germline gene, which may arise from a read error. The chain combines TRBV7-9 with TRBJ2-3; D is perhaps TRBD1 (5 bases). Germline CDR1 reads SEHNR; CDR2 reads FQNEAQ (reference sequence). This CDR3 has 14 residues. Here the CDR3 DNA reads TGTGCCAGCTCCCCAGACATCAGGGCCAACCTAAGGGATTTT. Translated: CASSPDIRANLRDF. Filled out from reference TRBV7-9 and TRBJ2-3, the complete variable domain reads DTGVSQNPRHKITKRGQNVTFRCDPISEHNRLYWYRQTLGQGPEFLTYFQNEAQLEKSRLLSDRFSAERPKGSFSTLEIQRTEQGDSAMYLCASSPDIRANLRDFGPGTRLTVL.

This chain links TRBV30 with TRBJ1-5, with unresolved D. The CDR3 runs to 13 residues. Germline V gene sequence: CDR1 GTSNPN, CDR2 SVGIG (reference sequence). The V gene lost 5 bases and the J gene lost 6 bases, with 14 bases spanning the gap. The DNA for the CDR3 is TGTGCCTGGGGGGAGGGAAGTGGTCAGCCCCAGCATTTT. It translates to CAWGEGSGQPQHF.

The sample holds a few counts of this clone. The chain carries TRBV5-4 and TRBJ2-7, with TRBD1 matching 9 bases. Germline-derived CDR1 and CDR2 are SGHNT and YYREEE (reference sequence). The length of the CDR3 is 14 residues. The V and J ends lost 4 bases and 4 bases, in that order; junction bases with no gene match: 6. CDR3 protein: CASSAGTGSYEQYF. In nucleotides, the CDR3 is TGTGCCAGCAGCGCCGGGACAGGGAGTTACGAGCAGTACTTC.

The chain carries TRBV28 and TRBJ2-7, with D maybe TRBD2 (7 bases). The CDR3 sequence is 14 residues long. Germline CDR1 MDHEN, CDR2 SYDVKM. The V end was cut by 2 bases, the J end by 2 bases, with 10 bases between. DNA of the CDR3: TGTGCCAGCAGTTTAGGGGGGGCCACCTACGAGCAGTACTTC. Encoded protein: CASSLGGATYEQYF.

In nucleotides, the CDR3 is TGTGCCACCTCCCCCTTCGGACAGGCCTCACAGGGCTACACCTTC. Amino acids: CATSPFGQASQGYTF. This chain connects TRBV6-5 to TRBJ1-2, with 7 bases lining up with TRBD1. Germline V gives CDR1 MNHEY, CDR2 SVGAGI. V trimming: 10 bases; J trimming: 8 bases; junction bases outside the gene matches: 19. This CDR3 region has 15 residues.

V and J are TRBV4-1 and TRBJ2-3, with 7 nucleotides matching TRBD2. Looked up from germline, CDR1 is MGHRA and CDR2 is YSYEKL. V lost 2 bases and J lost 0; bases outside the gene matches: 8. The CDR3 covers 17 residues. CDR3 sequence: CASSQRSGGGSTDTQYF. The CDR3 region has the DNA TGCGCCAGCAGCCAAAGATCTGGCGGGGGTAGCACAGATACGCAGTATTTT.

The chain employs TRBV5-1 and TRBJ1-2; D gene unclear. There are 15 residues in the CDR3. Germline-derived CDR1 and CDR2 are SGHRS and YFSETQ. Trimming removed 0 bases at V and 2 bases at J, with 11 bases between. The CDR3 is CASSLAGFYNYGYTF. In DNA, the CDR3 is TGCGCCAGCAGCTTGGCAGGATTCTACAACTATGGCTACACCTTC.

The chain links TRBV27 to TRBJ1-6; perhaps TRBD1 as D (6 bases). The CDR3 is 13 residues long. CDR1 and CDR2 (germline): MNHEY, SMNVEV (reference sequence). V was cut by 7 bases and J by 7 bases, with 11 bases left in between. The CDR3 protein is CASKQGRNSPLHF. The CDR3 DNA is TGTGCCAGCAAACAGGGCCGGAATTCACCCCTCCACTTT.

J is TRBJ1-4 and V is TRBV5-4; D not certain. Germline CDR1 SGHNT, CDR2 YYREEE (reference sequence). The CDR3 covers 14 residues. V dropped 4 bases and J dropped 0 bases, with 7 bases sitting between them. CDR3 amino acids: CASSPSATNEKLFF. The CDR3 region has the DNA TGTGCCAGCAGCCCGTCGGCAACTAATGAAAAACTGTTTTTT.

This chain uses TRBV6-5 with TRBJ1-1; 10 nucleotides match TRBD1. The CDR3 extends over 15 amino acids. Germline lookup yields CDR1 MNHEY and CDR2 SVGAGI. V was clipped by 5 bases and J by 7 bases; unmatched bases: 10. The CDR3 loop reads CASSGGQGPGNEAFF. The CDR3 coding sequence is TGTGCCAGCAGTGGGGGACAGGGGCCAGGGAATGAAGCTTTCTTT.

The genes are TRBV18 and TRBJ1-2; a possible D gene is TRBD1 (5 bases). Germline CDR1 and CDR2: KGHSH and LQKENI. This CDR3 comprises 15 residues. Trimming pared 3 bases from V and 7 bases from J, leaving 18 bases between. CDR3 coding DNA: TGTGCCAGCTCACCGCCGGACACCTCAGTGGGTGGCTACACCTTC. Amino acid sequence: CASSPPDTSVGGYTF.